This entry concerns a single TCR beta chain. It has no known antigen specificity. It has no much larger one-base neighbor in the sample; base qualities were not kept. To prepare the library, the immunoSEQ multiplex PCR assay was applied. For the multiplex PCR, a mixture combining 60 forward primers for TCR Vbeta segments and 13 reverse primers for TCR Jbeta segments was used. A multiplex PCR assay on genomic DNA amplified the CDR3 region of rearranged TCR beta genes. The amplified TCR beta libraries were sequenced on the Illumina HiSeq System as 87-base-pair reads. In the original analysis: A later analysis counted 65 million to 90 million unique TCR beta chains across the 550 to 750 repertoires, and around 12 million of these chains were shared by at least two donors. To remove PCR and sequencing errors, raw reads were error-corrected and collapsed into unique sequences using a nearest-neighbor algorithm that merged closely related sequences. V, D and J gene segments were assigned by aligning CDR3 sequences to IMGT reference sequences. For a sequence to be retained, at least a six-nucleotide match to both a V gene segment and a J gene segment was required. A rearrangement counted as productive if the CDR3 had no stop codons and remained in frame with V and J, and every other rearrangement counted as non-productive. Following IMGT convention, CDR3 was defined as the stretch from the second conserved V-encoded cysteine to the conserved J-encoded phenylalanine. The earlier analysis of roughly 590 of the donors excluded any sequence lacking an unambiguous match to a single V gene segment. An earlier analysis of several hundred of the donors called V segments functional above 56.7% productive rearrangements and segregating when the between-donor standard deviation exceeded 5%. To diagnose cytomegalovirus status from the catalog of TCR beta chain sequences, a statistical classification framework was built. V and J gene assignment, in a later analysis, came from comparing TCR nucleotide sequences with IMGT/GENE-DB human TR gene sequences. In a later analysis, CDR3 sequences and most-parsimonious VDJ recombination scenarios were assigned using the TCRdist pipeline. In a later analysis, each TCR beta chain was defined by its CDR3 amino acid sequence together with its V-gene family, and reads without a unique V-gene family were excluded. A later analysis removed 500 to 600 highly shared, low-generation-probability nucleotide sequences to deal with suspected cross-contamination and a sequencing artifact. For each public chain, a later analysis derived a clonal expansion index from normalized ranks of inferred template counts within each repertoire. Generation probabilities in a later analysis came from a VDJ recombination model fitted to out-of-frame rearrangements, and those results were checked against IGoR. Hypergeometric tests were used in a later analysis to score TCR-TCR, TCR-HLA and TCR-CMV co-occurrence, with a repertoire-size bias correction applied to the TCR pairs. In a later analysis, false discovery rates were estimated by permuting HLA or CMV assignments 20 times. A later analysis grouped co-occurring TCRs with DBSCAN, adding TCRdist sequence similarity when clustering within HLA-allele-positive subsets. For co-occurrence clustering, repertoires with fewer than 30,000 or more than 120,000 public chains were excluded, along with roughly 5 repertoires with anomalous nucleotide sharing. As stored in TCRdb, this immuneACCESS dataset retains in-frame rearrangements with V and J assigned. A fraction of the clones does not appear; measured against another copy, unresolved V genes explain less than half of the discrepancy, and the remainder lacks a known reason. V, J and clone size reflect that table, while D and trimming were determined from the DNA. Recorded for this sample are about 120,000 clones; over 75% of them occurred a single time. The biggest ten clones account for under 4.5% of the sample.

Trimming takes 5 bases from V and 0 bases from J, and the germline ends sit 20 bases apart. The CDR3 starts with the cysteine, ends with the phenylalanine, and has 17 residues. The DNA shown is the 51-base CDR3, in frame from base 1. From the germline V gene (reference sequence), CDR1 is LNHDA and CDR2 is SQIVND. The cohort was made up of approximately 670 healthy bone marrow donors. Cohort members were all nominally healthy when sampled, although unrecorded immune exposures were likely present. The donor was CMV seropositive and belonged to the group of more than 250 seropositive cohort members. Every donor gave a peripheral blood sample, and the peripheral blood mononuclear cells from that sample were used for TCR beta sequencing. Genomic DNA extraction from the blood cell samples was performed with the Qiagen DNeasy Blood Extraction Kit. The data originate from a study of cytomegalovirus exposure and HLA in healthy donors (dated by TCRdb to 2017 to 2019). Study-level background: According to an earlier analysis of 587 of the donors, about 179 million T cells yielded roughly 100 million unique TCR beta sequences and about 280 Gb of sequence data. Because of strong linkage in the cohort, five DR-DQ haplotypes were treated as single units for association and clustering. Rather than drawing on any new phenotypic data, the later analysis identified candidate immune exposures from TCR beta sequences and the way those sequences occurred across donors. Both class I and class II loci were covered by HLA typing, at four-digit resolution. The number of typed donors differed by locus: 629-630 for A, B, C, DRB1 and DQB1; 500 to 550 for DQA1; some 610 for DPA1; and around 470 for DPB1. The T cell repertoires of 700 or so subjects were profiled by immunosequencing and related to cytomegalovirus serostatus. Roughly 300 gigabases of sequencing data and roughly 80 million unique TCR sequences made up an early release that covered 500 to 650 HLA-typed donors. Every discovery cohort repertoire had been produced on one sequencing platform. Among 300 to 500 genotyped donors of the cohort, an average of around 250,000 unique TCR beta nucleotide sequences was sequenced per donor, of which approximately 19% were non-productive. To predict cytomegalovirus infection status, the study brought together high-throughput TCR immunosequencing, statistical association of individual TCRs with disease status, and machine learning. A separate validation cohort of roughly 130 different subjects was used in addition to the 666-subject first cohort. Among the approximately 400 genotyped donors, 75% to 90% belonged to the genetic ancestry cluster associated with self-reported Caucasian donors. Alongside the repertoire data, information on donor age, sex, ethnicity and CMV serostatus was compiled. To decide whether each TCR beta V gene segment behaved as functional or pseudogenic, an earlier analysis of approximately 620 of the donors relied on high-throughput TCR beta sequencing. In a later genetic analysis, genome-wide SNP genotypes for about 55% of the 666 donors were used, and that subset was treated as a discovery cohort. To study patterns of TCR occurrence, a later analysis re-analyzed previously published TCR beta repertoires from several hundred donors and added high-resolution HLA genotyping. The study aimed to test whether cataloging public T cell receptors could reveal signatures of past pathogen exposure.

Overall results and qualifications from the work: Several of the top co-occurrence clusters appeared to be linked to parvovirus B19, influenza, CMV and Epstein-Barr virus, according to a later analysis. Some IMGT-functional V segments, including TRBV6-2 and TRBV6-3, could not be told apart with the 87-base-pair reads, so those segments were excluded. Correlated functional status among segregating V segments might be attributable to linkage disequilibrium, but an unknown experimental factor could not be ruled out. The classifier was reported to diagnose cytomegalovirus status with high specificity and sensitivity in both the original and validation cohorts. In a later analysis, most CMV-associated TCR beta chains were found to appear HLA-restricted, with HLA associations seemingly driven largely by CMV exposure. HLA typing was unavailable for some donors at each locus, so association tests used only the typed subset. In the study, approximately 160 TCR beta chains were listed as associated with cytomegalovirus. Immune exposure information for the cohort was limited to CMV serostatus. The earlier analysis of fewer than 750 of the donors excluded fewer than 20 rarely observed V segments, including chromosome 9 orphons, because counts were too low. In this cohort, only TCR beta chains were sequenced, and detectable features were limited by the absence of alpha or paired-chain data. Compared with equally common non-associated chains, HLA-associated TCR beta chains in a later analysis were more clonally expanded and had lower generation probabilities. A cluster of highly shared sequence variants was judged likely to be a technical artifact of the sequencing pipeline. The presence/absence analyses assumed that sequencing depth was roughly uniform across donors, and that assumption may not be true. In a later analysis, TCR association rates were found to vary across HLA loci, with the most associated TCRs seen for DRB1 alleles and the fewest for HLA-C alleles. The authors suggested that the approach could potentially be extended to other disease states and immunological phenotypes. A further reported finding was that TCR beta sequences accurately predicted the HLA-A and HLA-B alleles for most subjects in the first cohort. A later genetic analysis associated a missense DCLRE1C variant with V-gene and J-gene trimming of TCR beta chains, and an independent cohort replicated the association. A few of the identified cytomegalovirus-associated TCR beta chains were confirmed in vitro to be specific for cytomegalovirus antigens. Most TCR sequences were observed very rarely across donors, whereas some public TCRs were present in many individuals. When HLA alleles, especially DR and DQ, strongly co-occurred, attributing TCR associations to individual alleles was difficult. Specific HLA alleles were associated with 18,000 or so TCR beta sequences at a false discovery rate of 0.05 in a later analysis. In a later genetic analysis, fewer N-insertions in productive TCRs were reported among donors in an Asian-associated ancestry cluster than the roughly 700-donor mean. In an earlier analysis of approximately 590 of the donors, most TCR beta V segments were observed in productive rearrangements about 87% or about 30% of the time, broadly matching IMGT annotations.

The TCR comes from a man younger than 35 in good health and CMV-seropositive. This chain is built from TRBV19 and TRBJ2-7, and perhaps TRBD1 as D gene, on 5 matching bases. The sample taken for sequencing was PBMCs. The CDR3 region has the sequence CASSAAITGISSYEQYF. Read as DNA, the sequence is TGTGCCAGTAGTGCCGCAATTACAGGAATCAGCTCCTACGAGCAGTACTTC.